The rows below give T cell receptor beta chains drawn from one sample of a study of T and B cells in COVID-19 patients. TCRdb re-analysed the multiplex PCR reads in MiXCR, keeping a single row per CDR3 protein. This table holds 18,000 or so distinct CDR3 sequences, 30% to 45% found once. The sequenced material came from blood. The receptors here all came from a human donor with active COVID-19. Both conserved end residues are part of each CDR3. The D gene is left open where the match is weak. Clone size is not always given. Where it is, it says once, few, many or a class for expanded clones.

TRBV7-2	TRBD2	TRBJ2-1	few	CASSTLGGGVYNEQFF	TGTGCCAGCAGTACCCTTGGCGGGGGGGTTTACAATGAGCAGTTCTTC
TRBV18	TRBD1	TRBJ1-2	-	CASSQGQGHYGYTF	TGTGCCAGCTCACAGGGACAGGGGCACTATGGCTACACCTTC
TRBV29-1	TRBD2	TRBJ2-7	-	CSVETSGGGYEQYF	TGCAGCGTTGAAACTAGCGGGGGGGGCTACGAGCAGTACTTC
TRBV11-2	TRBD1	TRBJ1-1	-	CASSLSRTGTTNTEAFF	TGTGCCAGCAGCTTATCGAGGACAGGTACTACGAACACTGAAGCTTTCTTT
TRBV11-1	-	TRBJ1-1	-	CASSSTPGGNTEAFF	TGTGCCAGCAGCTCGACCCCGGGGGGGAACACTGAAGCTTTCTTT
TRBV21-1	-	TRBJ1-4	-	CASSDLRARNEKLFF	TGTGCCAGCAGCGACCTCAGGGCGCGTAATGAAAAACTGTTTTTT
TRBV5-4	TRBD1	TRBJ1-2	-	CASSSGTGAYYGGYTF	TGTGCCAGCAGCTCCGGGACAGGGGCGTATTATGGCGGCTACACCTTC
TRBV6-5	-	TRBJ1-3	many	CASSYWGGGRGNTIYF	TGTGCCAGCAGTTACTGGGGTGGGGGACGCGGAAACACCATATATTTT
TRBV5-4	-	TRBJ2-2	few	CASSLEEGYTGELFF	TGTGCCAGCAGCTTAGAGGAGGGGTACACCGGGGAGCTGTTTTTT
TRBV6-5	TRBD2	TRBJ2-3	-	CACRGGVAGGDTQYF	TGTGCCTGCAGAGGTGGAGTAGCGGGGGGGGATACGCAGTATTTT
TRBV18	-	TRBJ2-6	few	CASSPSGANVLTF	TGTGCCAGCTCACCATCTGGGGCCAACGTCCTGACTTTC
TRBV12-3/TRBV12-4	TRBD1	TRBJ2-4	-	CASSLGRKTGDPKNIQYF	TGTGCCAGCAGTTTAGGGCGGAAGACAGGGGATCCCAAAAACATTCAGTACTTC
TRBV6-5	TRBD2	TRBJ2-1	-	CASSFERDHNEQFF	TGTGCCAGCAGTTTTGAGCGGGACCACAATGAGCAGTTCTTC
TRBV2	TRBD1	TRBJ1-2	-	CASAGQAANYGYTF	TGTGCCAGCGCTGGACAGGCCGCTAACTATGGCTACACCTTC
TRBV10-3	TRBD2	TRBJ2-3	few	CAITPGLAVRTDTQYF	TGTGCCATCACCCCGGGACTAGCGGTGCGCACAGATACGCAGTATTTT
TRBV21-1	-	TRBJ2-3	-	CASSKGGGEAVPGTDTQYF	TGTGCCAGCAGCAAAGGGGGGGGGGAGGCAGTCCCAGGCACAGATACGCAGTATTTT
TRBV11-2	-	TRBJ1-1	-	CASSEHPNTEAFF	TGTGCCAGCAGCGAACACCCGAACACTGAAGCTTTCTTT
TRBV6-6	TRBD2	TRBJ2-3	few	CASSGTSIDTQYF	TGTGCCAGCAGCGGGACTAGCATAGATACGCAGTATTTT
TRBV27	-	TRBJ1-5	-	CASSLKNPNTISNQPQHF	TGTGCCAGCAGTTTAAAGAACCCGAACACCATCAGCAATCAGCCCCAGCATTTT
TRBV12-3/TRBV12-4	-	TRBJ2-5	few	CASSSQRGGQETQYF	TGTGCCAGCAGTTCGCAGAGGGGGGGGCAAGAGACCCAGTACTTC
TRBV15	TRBD1	TRBJ2-1	many	CATSRRDSTYNEQFF	TGTGCCACCAGCAGACGGGACAGCACCTACAATGAGCAGTTCTTC
TRBV20-1	-	TRBJ2-3	-	CSAGRQYFSTDTQYF	TGCAGTGCTGGACGACAGTACTTTAGCACAGATACGCAGTATTTT
TRBV29-1	TRBD1	TRBJ2-1	medium-sized	CSVGTGGSNEQFF	TGCAGCGTGGGGACAGGGGGTAGCAATGAGCAGTTCTTC
TRBV20-1	-	TRBJ2-3	-	CSARTGGVSTDTQYF	TGCAGTGCTAGAACTGGTGGGGTAAGCACAGATACGCAGTATTTT
TRBV7-9	TRBD1	TRBJ2-7	-	CASSTPGQGYEQYF	TGTGCCAGCAGCACACCGGGACAGGGCTACGAGCAGTACTTC
TRBV15	-	TRBJ2-6	-	CATSRDGTETEITGANVLTF	TGTGCCACCAGCAGAGATGGAACCGAGACAGAAATTACTGGGGCCAACGTCCTGACTTTC
TRBV20-1	TRBD1	TRBJ1-1	once	CSAESRTGGNTEAFF	TGCAGTGCTGAGTCAAGGACAGGGGGCAACACTGAAGCTTTCTTT
TRBV6-4	-	TRBJ2-2	-	CASSDLPDTGELFF	TGTGCCAGCAGTGACCTCCCCGACACCGGGGAGCTGTTTTTT
TRBV6-6	TRBD2	TRBJ2-1	few	CASSYSGLAGIYNEQFF	TGTGCCAGCAGTTACTCGGGACTAGCGGGGATATACAATGAGCAGTTCTTC